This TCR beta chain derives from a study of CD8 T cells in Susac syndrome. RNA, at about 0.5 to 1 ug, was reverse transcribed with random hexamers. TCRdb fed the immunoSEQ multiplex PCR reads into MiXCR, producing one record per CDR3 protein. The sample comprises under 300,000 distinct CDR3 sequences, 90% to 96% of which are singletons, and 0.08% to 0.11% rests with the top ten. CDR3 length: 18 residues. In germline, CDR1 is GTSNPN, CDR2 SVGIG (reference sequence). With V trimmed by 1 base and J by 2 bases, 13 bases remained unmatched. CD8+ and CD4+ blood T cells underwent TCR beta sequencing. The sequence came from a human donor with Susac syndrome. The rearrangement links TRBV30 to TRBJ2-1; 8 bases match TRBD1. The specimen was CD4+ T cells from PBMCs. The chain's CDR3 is CAWSAGTGKLGTYNEQFF. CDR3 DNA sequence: TGTGCCTGGAGTGCGGGGACAGGTAAACTAGGCACCTACAATGAGCAGTTCTTC.